This TCR beta chain emerged from a study of blood T cell repertoires in COVID-19. Study summary: From the United States, Italy and Spain came samples of acute and convalescent COVID-19. PBMCs, B-cell-depleted T cells, or T cells provided the cDNA or gDNA that made up the material.

V dropped 6 bases and J dropped 4; count of bases not matched to a gene: 4. The V gene's germline CDR1 is KGHSH and CDR2 LQKENI. This CDR3 contains 13 residues. How the authors handled the data: Reference gene primer amplification in the assay estimated nucleated cell counts. Libraries were prepared by immunoSEQ multiplex PCR; TCRdb keeps only in-frame clonotypes and omits some of them. V and J calls and clone size are given by that table; D and trimming were obtained from the DNA. The table records 140,000 to 150,000 clones, about 82% of them present only once. The J gene is TRBJ1-2, the V gene TRBV18; TRBD1 matches 8 bases. The material sequenced was peripheral blood. This clonotype was obtained from a middle-aged woman with active or convalescent COVID-19. CDR3 residues: CASSDRVGYGYTF. The CDR3 coding sequence is TGTGCCAGCTCGGACAGGGTGGGCTATGGCTACACCTTC.